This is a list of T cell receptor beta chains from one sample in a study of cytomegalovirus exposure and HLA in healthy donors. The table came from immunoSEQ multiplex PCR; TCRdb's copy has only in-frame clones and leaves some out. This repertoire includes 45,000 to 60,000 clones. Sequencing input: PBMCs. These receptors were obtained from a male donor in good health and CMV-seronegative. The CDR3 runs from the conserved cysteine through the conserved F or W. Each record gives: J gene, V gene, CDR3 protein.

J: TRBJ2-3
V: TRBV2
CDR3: CASTPSGATTDTQYF

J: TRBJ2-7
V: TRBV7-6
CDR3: CASSLAGAGEQYF

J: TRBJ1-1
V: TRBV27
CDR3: CASSLARGLTNGNTEAFF

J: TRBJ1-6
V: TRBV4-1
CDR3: CASSREASYNSPLPF

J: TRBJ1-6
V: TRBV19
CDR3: CASSTREGGVLPLHF

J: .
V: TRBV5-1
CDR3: CASGPGTSTYNEQFF

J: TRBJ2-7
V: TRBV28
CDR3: CASSGQGVDEQYF

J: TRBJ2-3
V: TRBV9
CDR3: CASSVQTSGGDTQYF

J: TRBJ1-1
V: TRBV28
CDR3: CASSPNRRLNTEAFF

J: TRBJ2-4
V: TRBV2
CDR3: CASTGLATPAKNIQYF

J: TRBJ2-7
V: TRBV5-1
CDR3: CASSLSGGPSYEQYF

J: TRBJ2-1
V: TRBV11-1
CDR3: CASSPHRASSYNEQFF

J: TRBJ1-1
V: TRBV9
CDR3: CASSVEGTGLTEAFF

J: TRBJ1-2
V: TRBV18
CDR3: CASSPRDRGGYTF

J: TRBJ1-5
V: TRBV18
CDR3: CASSPPGGSNSNQHQHF

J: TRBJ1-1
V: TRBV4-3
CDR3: CASSQGEELGQDTEAFF

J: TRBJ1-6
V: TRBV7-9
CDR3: CASSLGGGNNSPLHF

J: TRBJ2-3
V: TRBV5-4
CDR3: CASSPGGREANTQYF

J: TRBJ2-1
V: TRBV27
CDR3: CASKPSGASDNEQFF

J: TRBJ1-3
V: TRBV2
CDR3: CATQGYGNTIYF

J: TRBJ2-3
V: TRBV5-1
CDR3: CASSGGTTKTDTQYF

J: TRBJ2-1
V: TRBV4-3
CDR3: CASSQERGTVSNEQFF

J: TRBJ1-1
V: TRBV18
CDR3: CASSPPNGNTEAFF

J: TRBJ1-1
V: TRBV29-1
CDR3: CSGRDSEAFF

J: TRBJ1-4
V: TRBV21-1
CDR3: CASSKELLDAGGKKLFF

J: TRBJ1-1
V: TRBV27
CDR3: CASSFATGTEAFF

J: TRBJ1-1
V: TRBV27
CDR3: CASRRPSGATEAFF

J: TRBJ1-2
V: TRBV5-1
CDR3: CASSLAGPPSGGYTF

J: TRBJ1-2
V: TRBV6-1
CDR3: CASSGGGAGYTF

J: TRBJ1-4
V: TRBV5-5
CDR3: CASSLRSTGANEKLFF